The 28 T cell receptor beta chains reported below all come from one sample, sequenced in a study of shared clonotypes between healthy human individuals. Assay used: immunoSEQ multiplex PCR; TCRdb lists only in-frame clones, some missing. The data contain 2,500,000 or so clones, roughly nine tenths of them singletons. Material for sequencing was naive CD4+ T cells sorted from blood. Subset reported: CD45RA+ positively selected. All receptors come from a man in his late teens or twenties in good health.

This chain connects TRBV7-8 to TRBJ2-7, with a weak D call TRBD2 (5 bases). Trimming left V 3 bases short and J 2 bases short, with 17 bases between. Germline V gene lookup returns CDR1 SGHVS and CDR2 FQNEAQ. The CDR3 is 16 residues long. CDR3 loop: CASSFVPRGRTYEQYF. As DNA, the CDR3 is TGTGCCAGCAGCTTCGTTCCTCGCGGGCGTACCTACGAGCAGTACTTC.

Remarks on this clone: One junction end does not reproduce the germline sequence, and a read error may be involved. The chain combines TRBV7-7 with TRBJ2-2; possibly TRBD1 for D (6 bases). CDR3 length: 15 amino acids. Germline-derived CDR1 and CDR2 are SSHAT and FNYEAQ (reference sequence). The chain's CDR3 is CASSLGGRSTGELFF. The CDR3 coding sequence is TGTGCTAGCAGCTTAGGGGGTCGTAGCACCGGGGAGCTGTTTTTT.

V usage is TRBV5-5 and J usage is TRBJ2-5, with D perhaps TRBD1 (6 bases). Trimming pared 0 bases from V and 3 bases from J, leaving 12 bases between. Looked up from germline, CDR1 is SGHKS and CDR2 is YYEKEE (reference sequence). There are 15 residues in the CDR3. For the CDR3, the DNA is TGTGCCAGCAGCTTGGACTGGGGGCGTAAAGAGACCCAGTACTTC. This encodes CASSLDWGRKETQYF.

About this clone itself: Other DNA variants within this sample encode the same CDR3. The chain links TRBV4-1 to TRBJ1-3; D is uncertain. Germline assignment: CDR1 MGHRA and CDR2 YSYEKL. This CDR3 has 14 residues. The V end lost 1 base, the J end lost 4 bases, and 8 bases lay between the germline ends. CDR3 protein: CASSQGTLGNTIYF. DNA for the CDR3: TGCGCCAGCAGCCAAGGGACTTTAGGAAACACCATATATTTT.

The V gene is TRBV11-2, the J gene TRBJ2-7; 7 bases are shared with TRBD1. The CDR3 has 15 amino acids. The germline gives CDR1 SGHAT, CDR2 FQNNGV. The V gene end was trimmed by 0 bases and the J gene end by 3 bases; junction bases not matched to a gene: 5. The CDR3 here is CASSLEQGQHYEQYF. The DNA of the CDR3 is TGTGCCAGCAGCTTAGAGCAGGGACAGCACTACGAGCAGTACTTC. Full variable domain (missing parts from reference TRBV11-2 and TRBJ2-7): EAGVAQSPRYKIIEKRQSVAFWCNPISGHATLYWYQQILGQGPKLLIQFQNNGVVDDSQLPKDRFSAERLKGVDSTLKIQPAKLEDSAVYLCASSLEQGQHYEQYFGPGTRLTVT.

The rearrangement uses TRBV9 and TRBJ2-3; 10 nucleotides match TRBD2. Germline lookup yields CDR1 SGDLS and CDR2 YYNGEE. J lost 5 bases, V lost 0 bases, and 3 bases had no gene match. The CDR3 is 15 residues long. The CDR3 DNA reads TGTGCCAGCAGCGTAGGATCTAGCGGGGGAGATACGCAGTATTTT. Translation gives CASSVGSSGGDTQYF.

On this clone itself: Other DNA sequences from this sample encode an identical CDR3 as well. CDR3 sequence (DNA): TGTGCCAGCAGTTTAACTCCGGGGGGCCAAGAGACCCAGTACTTC. Translated, it gives CASSLTPGGQETQYF. The gene calls are TRBV28 and TRBJ2-5; 7 nucleotides line up with TRBD2. This CDR3 has 15 residues. After removal of 2 bases from V and 1 base from J, the junction contained 4 bases not matched to a gene. The germline CDR1 and CDR2 sequences are MDHEN and SYDVKM.

V and J are TRBV19 and TRBJ1-6, with D hard to call. The germline CDR1 and CDR2 sequences are LNHDA and SQIVND (reference sequence). Trimming stripped 5 bases from V and 9 bases from J, with 11 bases between. CDR3 size: 13 residues. The CDR3 bases are TGTGCCAGTAGTCCCCCCCTGGGTTCACCCCTCCACTTT. This sequence encodes CASSPPLGSPLHF.

This sequence joins TRBV19 and TRBJ2-6; D is undetermined. The CDR3 spans 15 residues. Per germline, CDR1 LNHDA and CDR2 SQIVND (reference sequence). V shed 7 bases and J shed 2 bases, with 12 bases lying between them. The CDR3 protein is CASTLHAPGANVLTF. Here the CDR3 DNA reads TGTGCCAGTACCCTACACGCTCCTGGGGCCAACGTCCTGACTTTC.

V is TRBV18 and J is TRBJ2-6, with D possibly TRBD2 on 5 matching bases. Germline loops: CDR1 KGHSH, CDR2 LQKENI. CDR3 size: 19 residues. With 4 bases removed from V and 0 bases from J, the gap between germline ends came to 19 bases. In DNA form, the CDR3 reads TGTGCCAGCTCACAACGGGTCGGGGATACTAGCTCTGGGGCCAACGTCCTGACTTTC. This codes for CASSQRVGDTSSGANVLTF.

V is TRBV6-6 and J is TRBJ2-1, with D uncertain. Germline loops: CDR1 MNHNY, CDR2 SVGAGI (reference sequence). This CDR3 contains 16 residues. V lost 1 base and J lost 5, with 15 bases in between. CDR3 nucleotide sequence: TGTGCCAGCAGTTACTTTACCGACTGGACCAACAATGAGCAGTTCTTC. Amino acids: CASSYFTDWTNNEQFF.

The chain joins TRBV7-9 to TRBJ2-1, with 8 bases identical to TRBD2. CDR3 length: 13 residues. V dropped 3 bases and J dropped 9; count of bases not matched to a gene: 4. CDR1 and CDR2 (germline): SEHNR, FQNEAQ (reference sequence). CDR3 nucleotides: TGTGCCAGCAGCTTCGGGGGGGCCGGTGAGCAGTTCTTC. This sequence encodes CASSFGGAGEQFF.

A remark on this clone: Other DNA sequences in the same sample also yield this CDR3. The rearrangement uses TRBV7-9 and TRBJ2-7; no firm D call. The ends were cut back, 0 bases at V and 5 bases at J, with 5 bases in the middle. Germline V CDR1 and CDR2: SEHNR, FQNEAQ (reference sequence). The CDR3 extends over 12 amino acids. The chain's CDR3 is CASSLAPNEQYF. The CDR3 DNA sequence: TGTGCCAGCAGCTTAGCCCCAAACGAGCAGTACTTC.

The rearrangement links TRBV2 to TRBJ2-1; perhaps TRBD2 as D (5 bases). This CDR3 contains 15 residues. The V end was cut by 7 bases, the J end by 7 bases, with 20 bases between. CDR1 SNHLY and CDR2 FYNNEI come from the germline V gene. CDR3 loop: CASTTSTGRINEQFF. CDR3 DNA: TGTGCCAGCACTACCTCAACGGGAAGGATAAATGAGCAGTTCTTC.

With respect to this clone: In the same sample, other DNA sequences code for this CDR3. The genes are TRBV30 and TRBJ1-2; 7 bases are shared with TRBD1. The V gene end was trimmed by 3 bases and the J gene end by 7 bases; junction bases not matched to a gene: 2. The CDR3 totals 11 residues. Per the germline V gene, CDR1 is GTSNPN and CDR2 is SVGIG (reference sequence). CDR3 region: CAWSPGGGYTF. The CDR3 nucleotides are TGTGCCTGGAGCCCAGGGGGTGGCTACACCTTC. Filled out from reference TRBV30 and TRBJ1-2, the complete variable domain reads SQTIHQWPATLVQPVGSPLSLECTVEGTSNPNLYWYRQAAGRGLQLLFYSVGIGQISSEVPQNLSASRPQDRQFILSSKKLLLSDSGFYLCAWSPGGGYTFGSGTRLTVV.

This chain links TRBV5-1 with TRBJ2-2, with 7 nucleotides matching TRBD2. V lost 1 base and J lost 9; bases outside the gene matches: 6. CDR1 is SGHRS, CDR2 YFSETQ, per germline. The CDR3 length is 14 residues. The CDR3, as DNA: TGCGCCAGCAGCTTGATGACTAGCATCCGGGAGCTGTTTTTT. It encodes CASSLMTSIRELFF.

The genes are TRBV19 and TRBJ2-7; TRBD1 is a possible D gene (6 bases). This CDR3 comprises 14 residues. Trimming took 5 bases from V and 7 from J, leaving 18 bases between them. Germline V gene data show CDR1 as LNHDA and CDR2 as SQIVND (reference sequence). The CDR3 sequence is CASSVTGYSEEQYF. The CDR3 DNA reads TGTGCCAGTAGTGTCACAGGGTATTCAGAAGAGCAGTACTTC.

V is TRBV7-3 and J is TRBJ2-1; a weak D match, TRBD2 (5 bases). The germline V gene encodes CDR1 SGHTA and CDR2 FQGTGA. The CDR3 totals 15 residues. Trimming shortened V by 4 bases and J by 2 bases, and 12 bases separated the two germline ends. CDR3 nucleotides: TGTGCCAGCAGCTCCCGGACTGCCCCCTACAATGAGCAGTTCTTC. Translating gives CASSSRTAPYNEQFF. Full variable domain (rest looked up from reference TRBV7-3 and TRBJ2-1): GAGVSQTPSNKVTEKGKYVELRCDPISGHTALYWYRQSLGQGPEFLIYFQGTGAADDSGLPNDRFFAVRPEGSVSTLKIQRTERGDSAVYLCASSSRTAPYNEQFFGPGTRLTVL.

CDR3 DNA sequence: TGCAGCGTCCTTGGACTAGCGGGGGCTAAGAGCTCCTACGAGCAGTACTTC. Its protein is CSVLGLAGAKSSYEQYF. The chain has TRBV29-1 and TRBJ2-7; TRBD2 aligns across 13 bases. The CDR3 has 17 residues. The V segment lost 6 bases and the J segment 0 bases; nucleotides outside the gene matches: 11. Germline CDR1 and CDR2: SQVTM and ANQGSEA.

This rearrangement joins TRBV12-5 to TRBJ1-1; D gene unclear. V lost 1 base to trimming and J lost 4 bases, with 10 bases between them. The CDR3 runs 14 residues. Per germline, CDR1 LGHNT and CDR2 FRNRAP. In DNA, the CDR3 is TGTGCTAGTGGTTTGGACGGTGGGTTCACTGAAGCTTTCTTT. This translates into CASGLDGGFTEAFF.

The chain combines TRBV9 with TRBJ2-7; TRBD2 matches at 8 bases. CDR3 size: 14 residues. Germline trimming cut 4 bases from V and 2 bases from J; bases unmatched to any gene: 5. Per the germline V gene, CDR1 is SGDLS and CDR2 is YYNGEE. CDR3 nucleotide sequence: TGTGCCAGCAGCTCAGTAGCGGGAACCTACGAGCAGTACTTC. Translated: CASSSVAGTYEQYF.

The genes are TRBV7-2 and TRBJ2-5; perhaps TRBD2 as D (6 bases). Germline V gives CDR1 SGHTA, CDR2 FQGNSA. Trimming took off 2 bases at V and 2 bases at J, with 12 bases between the two ends. CDR3 size: 15 residues. The CDR3 spells CASSLRRGTQETQYF. In nucleotides, the CDR3 is TGTGCCAGCAGCTTAAGACGGGGGACGCAAGAGACCCAGTACTTC.

This clone has a handful of counts. This rearrangement joins TRBV18 to TRBJ1-5; 8 bases agree with TRBD1. Germline V gives CDR1 KGHSH, CDR2 LQKENI. The CDR3 consists of 14 residues. J was trimmed by 4 bases and V by 6 bases; bases with no gene match: 5. This CDR3 reads CASSGTGANQPQHF. As DNA, the CDR3 is TGTGCCAGCTCCGGGACAGGAGCAAATCAGCCCCAGCATTTT.

With respect to this clone: The identical CDR3 is also encoded by other nucleotide sequences in the sample. This chain links TRBV5-1 with TRBJ2-6; 10 bases align to TRBD1. V was pared by 0 bases and J by 1 base, with 4 bases of the junction left unmatched. This CDR3 contains 18 residues. Germline CDR1 and CDR2: SGHRS and YFSETQ. Written as DNA, the CDR3 is TGCGCCAGCAGCTTGGCCGGGACAGGGGCTTCTGGGGCCAACGTCCTGACTTTC. Translating gives CASSLAGTGASGANVLTF.

This sequence joins TRBV4-2 and TRBJ2-7; 8 nucleotides line up with TRBD2. The length of the CDR3 is 15 residues. V trimming: 0 bases; J trimming: 2 bases; junction bases outside the gene matches: 3. Germline CDR1 LGHNA, CDR2 YNFKEQ. This chain's CDR3 is CASSQDLGGAYEQYF. CDR3 DNA: TGTGCCAGCAGCCAAGATCTCGGGGGGGCCTACGAGCAGTACTTC.

J is TRBJ2-3 and V is TRBV5-1; D is possibly TRBD2 (6 bases). This CDR3 region has 16 residues. Germline values: CDR1 SGHRS, CDR2 YFSETQ. V was clipped by 0 bases and J by 4 bases, with 15 bases between them. The DNA for the CDR3 is TGCGCCAGCAGCTTGGCCAGTGGGGGGATAGCAGATACGCAGTATTTT. Amino acids: CASSLASGGIADTQYF.

The chain joins TRBV5-6 to TRBJ1-2, with 8 nucleotides matching TRBD1. The CDR3 extends over 15 amino acids. CDR1 SGHDT and CDR2 YYEEEE come from the germline V gene. Trimming took 5 bases from V and 3 from J; bases not matched to a gene: 9. CDR3 sequence reads: CASSLLGTGDYGYTF. The CDR3 region has the DNA TGTGCCAGCAGTTTGCTCGGGACAGGTGACTATGGCTACACCTTC. Variable domain in full (rest from reference TRBV5-6 and TRBJ1-2): DAGVTQSPTHLIKTRGQQVTLRCSPKSGHDTVSWYQQALGQGPQFIFQYYEEEERQRGNFPDRFSGHQFPNYSSELNVNALLLGDSALYLCASSLLGTGDYGYTFGSGTRLTVV.

The V gene is TRBV19, the J gene TRBJ1-2; D is unclear. The CDR3 is 12 residues long. Between the trimmed V and J ends, which lost 7 bases and 1 base, there was a span of 7 bases. Germline loops: CDR1 LNHDA, CDR2 SQIVND (reference sequence). The CDR3 region is CASKENNYGYTF. The CDR3 DNA follows: TGTGCCAGTAAGGAGAATAACTATGGCTACACCTTC.